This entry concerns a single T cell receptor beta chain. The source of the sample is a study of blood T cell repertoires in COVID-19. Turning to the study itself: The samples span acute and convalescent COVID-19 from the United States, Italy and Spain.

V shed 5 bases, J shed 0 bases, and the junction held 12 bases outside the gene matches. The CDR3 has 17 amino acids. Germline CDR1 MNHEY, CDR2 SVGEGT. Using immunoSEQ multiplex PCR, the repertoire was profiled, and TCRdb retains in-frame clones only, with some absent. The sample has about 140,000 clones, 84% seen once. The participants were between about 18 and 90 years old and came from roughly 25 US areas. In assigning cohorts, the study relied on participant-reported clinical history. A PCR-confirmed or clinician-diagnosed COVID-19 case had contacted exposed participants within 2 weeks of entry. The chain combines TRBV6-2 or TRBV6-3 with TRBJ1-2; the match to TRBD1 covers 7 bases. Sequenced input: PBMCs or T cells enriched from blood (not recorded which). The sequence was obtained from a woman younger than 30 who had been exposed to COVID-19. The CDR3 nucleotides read TGTGCCAGCAGTCGCACCAGCACAGGGACAGCTAACTATGGCTACACCTTC. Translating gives CASSRTSTGTANYGYTF.